This section outlines one T cell receptor (beta chain) sequence together with its context. This clone was recorded many times. No cognate antigen has been identified for it. Per-base qualities were not stored, and no clone one base away is much larger. Other DNA variants within this sample encode the same CDR3. Library preparation employed the immunoSEQ multiplex PCR assay. For the multiplex PCR, a mixture combining 60 forward primers for TCR Vbeta segments and 13 reverse primers for TCR Jbeta segments was used. The CDR3 region of rearranged TCR beta genes was amplified from genomic DNA with a multiplex PCR assay. Amplified TCR beta libraries were sequenced as 87-base-pair reads on the Illumina HiSeq System. In the paper's pipeline: Across the 640 or so repertoires, a later analysis counted 75 million to 90 million unique TCR beta chains, 9.5 million to 13 million of which were shared by at least two donors. Raw reads were error-corrected and collapsed into unique sequences with a nearest-neighbor algorithm that merged closely related sequences to remove PCR and sequencing errors. CDR3 sequences were aligned to IMGT reference sequences to assign V, D and J gene segments. For a sequence to be retained, a match of at least six nucleotides to both a V gene segment and a J gene segment was required. A rearrangement was called productive if the CDR3 had no stop codons and remained in frame with V and J, and every other rearrangement was called non-productive. Following IMGT convention, CDR3 was defined as the stretch from the second conserved V-encoded cysteine up to the conserved J-encoded phenylalanine. The earlier analysis of 587 of the donors excluded sequences that lacked an unambiguous match to a single V gene segment. In an earlier analysis of 587 of the donors, V segments were called functional above 56.7% productive rearrangements and were called segregating when the between-donor standard deviation exceeded 5%. A statistical classification framework was developed to diagnose cytomegalovirus status using the catalog of TCR beta chain sequences. A later analysis assigned V and J genes by comparing TCR nucleotide sequences with IMGT/GENE-DB human TR gene sequences. The TCRdist pipeline was used in a later analysis to assign CDR3 sequences and most-parsimonious VDJ recombination scenarios. In a later analysis, each TCR beta chain was defined by its CDR3 amino acid sequence together with its V-gene family, and reads lacking a unique V-gene family were excluded. In a later analysis, several hundred highly shared, low-generation-probability nucleotide sequences were removed to address suspected cross-contamination and a sequencing artifact. A later analysis calculated a clonal expansion index for each public chain from normalized within-repertoire ranks of inferred template counts. Generation probabilities in a later analysis came from a VDJ recombination model fitted to out-of-frame rearrangements, and those results were checked against IGoR. A later analysis scored TCR-TCR, TCR-HLA and TCR-CMV co-occurrence with hypergeometric tests, applying a repertoire-size bias correction to TCR pairs. In a later analysis, false discovery rates were estimated by permuting HLA or CMV assignments 20 times. In a later analysis, co-occurring TCRs were grouped using DBSCAN, with TCRdist sequence similarity added in when clustering inside HLA-allele-positive subsets. Co-occurrence clustering excluded repertoires with fewer than 30,000 or more than 120,000 public chains, plus five with anomalous nucleotide sharing. This immuneACCESS table, as held by TCRdb, lists in-frame sequences with V and J called but not all clones. Of the missing ones, under half trace to an unresolved V gene in checked studies; the others have no known cause. Clone size and V and J calls were adopted from that table, with D and trimming inferred from the DNA. This sample lists tens of thousands of clones; around three quarters were detected once. The ten most abundant clones make up 4% to 4.5% of the sample.

In total, around 600 healthy bone marrow donors made up the cohort. At the time of sampling, every cohort member was nominally healthy, though immune exposures that went unrecorded were likely present. The donor tested CMV seronegative and was one of the 352 seronegative cohort members. A peripheral blood sample was provided by each donor, and peripheral blood mononuclear cells were used for TCR beta sequencing. The Qiagen DNeasy Blood Extraction Kit was used to extract genomic DNA from the blood cell samples. These data are taken from a study of cytomegalovirus exposure and HLA in healthy donors (dated by TCRdb to about 2017). Study-level background: According to an earlier analysis of 587 of the donors, about 179 million T cells yielded some 120 million unique TCR beta sequences and about 300 Gb of sequence data. About 300 gigabases of sequencing data and approximately 92 million unique TCR sequences made up an early release that covered roughly 670 HLA-typed donors. The genetic ancestry cluster associated with self-reported Caucasian donors included 81% of the roughly 400 genotyped donors. The study aimed to test whether cataloging public T cell receptors could reveal signatures of past pathogen exposure. The study profiled the T cell repertoires of 500 to 800 subjects by immunosequencing and related them to cytomegalovirus serostatus. A separate validation cohort of 100 to 150 different subjects was used in addition to the 666-subject first cohort. The study combined high-throughput TCR immunosequencing, statistical association of individual TCRs with disease status, and machine learning to predict cytomegalovirus infection status. In a later analysis, previously published TCR beta repertoires from 500 to 750 donors were re-analyzed and high-resolution HLA genotyping was added so that TCR occurrence patterns could be studied. In the later analysis, no new phenotypic data were used to find candidate immune exposures; instead, reliance was placed on TCR beta sequences and their occurrence across donors. In an earlier analysis of 587 of the donors, high-throughput TCR beta sequencing was used to judge whether each TCR beta V gene segment behaved as functional or pseudogenic. Donor age, sex, ethnicity and CMV serostatus were compiled together with the repertoire data. Genome-wide SNP genotypes for about 60% of the roughly 700 donors were used in a later genetic analysis, which treated that subset as a discovery cohort. All discovery cohort repertoires had been generated on a single sequencing platform. HLA typing included class I and class II loci at four-digit resolution. Typing coverage differed by locus: A, B, C, DRB1 and DQB1 were typed in roughly 620-640 donors, DQA1 in about 560, DPA1 in nearly 610, and DPB1 in 450 to 480. Roughly 5 DR-DQ haplotypes were handled as single units for association and clustering, since linkage in the cohort was strong. Across some 400 genotyped donors of the cohort, an average of roughly 200,000 unique TCR beta nucleotide sequences per donor were sequenced, and around 20% of those sequences were non-productive. Summary of the overall study and its limitations: Because HLA typing was unavailable for some donors at each locus, only the typed subset was used in association tests. The cohort was sequenced for TCR beta chains only, and without alpha or paired-chain data the features that could be detected were limited. When HLA alleles, especially DR and DQ, strongly co-occurred, attributing TCR associations to individual alleles was difficult. Linkage disequilibrium might explain the correlated functional status among segregating V segments, but an unknown experimental factor could not be excluded. Most TCR sequences were observed very rarely across donors, whereas some public TCRs were present in many individuals. A later analysis found that HLA-associated TCR beta chains were more clonally expanded and had lower generation probabilities than equally common non-associated chains. Roughly uniform sequencing depth across donors was assumed in presence/absence analyses, although this assumption may not hold. According to a later analysis, parvovirus B19, influenza, CMV and Epstein-Barr virus appeared linked to several top co-occurrence clusters. A further reported finding was that TCR beta sequences accurately predicted the HLA-A and HLA-B alleles for most subjects in the first cohort. A later analysis found that most CMV-associated TCR beta chains appeared HLA-restricted, with HLA associations seemingly driven largely by CMV exposure. In a later genetic analysis, fewer N-insertions in productive TCRs were reported among donors in an Asian-associated ancestry cluster than the roughly 640-donor mean. Some IMGT-functional V segments, including TRBV6-2 and TRBV6-3, could not be distinguished by the 87-base-pair reads and were therefore excluded. A group of highly shared sequence variants was considered likely to be a technical artifact of the sequencing pipeline. An association between a missense DCLRE1C variant and V-gene and J-gene trimming of TCR beta chains was found in a later genetic analysis and replicated in an independent cohort. A few of the identified cytomegalovirus-associated TCR beta chains were confirmed in vitro to be specific for cytomegalovirus antigens. For the cohort, immune exposure information was limited to CMV serostatus. The classifier was reported to diagnose cytomegalovirus status with high specificity and sensitivity in both the original cohort and the validation cohort. A later analysis associated 16,951 TCR beta sequences with specific HLA alleles at a false discovery rate of 0.05. Broadly in line with IMGT annotations, most TCR beta V segments showed up in productive rearrangements about 87% or about 30% of the time in an earlier analysis of roughly 590 of the donors. Because counts were too low, seventeen rarely observed V segments, including chromosome 9 orphons, were excluded from the earlier analysis of several hundred of the donors. According to the authors, the approach could potentially be generalized to other disease states and immunological phenotypes. A later analysis found that TCR association rates varied across HLA loci, with DRB1 alleles showing the most associated TCRs and HLA-C alleles the fewest. A total of around 150 TCR beta chains were listed by the study as associated with cytomegalovirus.

The cysteine opens and the phenylalanine closes a CDR3 of 14 amino acids. The only DNA kept is the CDR3, 42 bases in frame from the first base. Via the germline V gene (reference sequence), CDR1 is MNHNY and CDR2 SVGAGI. Relative to germline, V is 7 bases shorter and J is 2 bases shorter, with 14 bases between their ends. This TCR was sampled from a man between 35 and 55 years old in good health and CMV-seronegative. The sequencing input was PBMCs. The sequence is built from TRBV6-6 and TRBJ2-5, with TRBD2 tentatively as D gene (5 bases match). The bases read TGTGCCAGCACCGAAACTAGGAATCAAGAGACCCAGTACTTC. It encodes CASTETRNQETQYF.